This T cell receptor beta chain was retrieved from a study of T cell repertoires in cytomegalovirus infection. Background on the study: Matching HLA type, along with CMV infection, was indicated by public TCR beta signatures. Study observations and caveats: HLA-C-restricted CMV-specific TCR beta clonotypes prevailed in the ex vivo response. Carriage of CMV together with the relevant HLA was identifiable through cumulative public TCR beta family frequency.

The length of the CDR3 is 15 residues. The ends lost 3 bases at V and 5 bases at J; junction bases unmatched: 8. CDR1 and CDR2 (germline): LNHDA, SQIVND (reference sequence). Comment on this clonotype: Its cognate antigen is unknown.

A single record per CDR3 protein comes from TCRdb applying MiXCR to the reads. Of fewer than 350,000 distinct CDR3 sequences listed, roughly 16% are singletons. The source is a human donor in good health (CMV status not recorded). Some clones in this sample may be carry-over from other donors' samples. Sequencing was carried out using PBMCs. The chain recombines TRBV19 with TRBJ2-5; 8 bases are shared with TRBD2. In DNA, the CDR3 is TGTGCCAGTAGTATCGGGAGGGGACTAGTGGAGACCCAGTACTTC. It encodes CASSIGRGLVETQYF.